A selection of T cell receptor beta chains follows, all from one sample in a study of shared clonotypes between healthy human individuals. Sequencing was performed with immunoSEQ multiplex PCR; in TCRdb, only in-frame clones are kept and a portion is missing. This table has a few hundred thousand clones, over 95% appearing once. Input material: naive CD8+ T cells sorted from blood. These receptors all come from a woman in her twenties or thirties in good health. The CDR3 runs from the conserved cysteine through the conserved F or W. The D gene is left open where the match is weak. Size tells how often a clone was seen (once, few, many) or the class of an expanded clone, and some rows leave it out.

d_gene: NA; abundance: NA; j_gene: TRBJ2-7; v_gene: TRBV11-2; CDR3aa: CASSWYSSGTYEQYF; CDR3nt: TGTGCCAGCAGCTGGTATTCGAGCGGTACCTACGAGCAGTACTTC
d_gene: TRBD2; abundance: NA; j_gene: TRBJ2-5; v_gene: TRBV5-1; CDR3aa: CASSLGLAGPVGETQYF; CDR3nt: TGCGCCAGCAGCCTGGGACTAGCGGGACCAGTGGGGGAGACCCAGTACTTC
d_gene: NA; abundance: once; j_gene: TRBJ1-1; v_gene: TRBV10-2; CDR3aa: CASSTGMRTEAFF; CDR3nt: TGCGCCAGCAGCACAGGGATGCGGACTGAAGCTTTCTTT
d_gene: TRBD2; abundance: NA; j_gene: TRBJ2-3; v_gene: TRBV29-1; CDR3aa: CSVEPRTSGTLPWGTQYF; CDR3nt: TGCAGCGTTGAGCCTCGGACTAGCGGGACCCTTCCTTGGGGTACGCAGTATTTT
d_gene: TRBD2; abundance: NA; j_gene: TRBJ2-3; v_gene: TRBV7-9; CDR3aa: CASSLAGSTDTQYF; CDR3nt: TGTGCCAGCAGCCTAGCGGGAAGTACAGATACGCAGTATTTT
d_gene: NA; abundance: NA; j_gene: TRBJ2-3; v_gene: TRBV10-1; CDR3aa: CASSEIEMGETDTQYF; CDR3nt: TGCGCCAGCAGTGAGATTGAGATGGGAGAGACAGATACGCAGTATTTT
d_gene: NA; abundance: NA; j_gene: TRBJ2-3; v_gene: TRBV13; CDR3aa: CASSLGAGGTDTQYF; CDR3nt: TGTGCCAGCAGCTTAGGAGCAGGTGGCACAGATACGCAGTATTTT
d_gene: TRBD2; abundance: NA; j_gene: TRBJ2-3; v_gene: TRBV9; CDR3aa: CASSVGLAGTDTQYF; CDR3nt: TGTGCCAGCAGCGTAGGACTAGCGGGCACAGATACGCAGTATTTT
d_gene: NA; abundance: NA; j_gene: TRBJ2-7; v_gene: TRBV5-1; CDR3aa: CASSSGQSYEQYF; CDR3nt: TGCGCCAGCAGCTCTGGACAGAGCTACGAGCAGTACTTC
d_gene: NA; abundance: once; j_gene: TRBJ2-3; v_gene: TRBV10-3; CDR3aa: CAISESGGIGTDTQYF; CDR3nt: TGTGCCATCAGTGAGTCAGGCGGGATAGGCACAGATACGCAGTATTTT
d_gene: NA; abundance: once; j_gene: TRBJ1-3; v_gene: TRBV9; CDR3aa: CASSIPSGNTIYF; CDR3nt: TGTGCCAGCAGCATCCCCTCTGGAAACACCATATATTTT
d_gene: NA; abundance: NA; j_gene: TRBJ2-7; v_gene: TRBV19; CDR3aa: CASSIATGGLYEQYF; CDR3nt: TGTGCCAGTAGTATCGCGACCGGGGGGCTCTACGAGCAGTACTTC
d_gene: NA; abundance: NA; j_gene: TRBJ1-3; v_gene: TRBV4-1; CDR3aa: CASSQDRLHSGNTIYF; CDR3nt: TGCGCCAGCAGCCAAGACAGGTTACACTCTGGAAACACCATATATTTT
d_gene: TRBD1; abundance: NA; j_gene: TRBJ1-2; v_gene: TRBV28; CDR3aa: CATDRANYGYTF; CDR3nt: TGTGCCACGGACAGGGCTAACTATGGCTACACCTTC
d_gene: NA; abundance: NA; j_gene: TRBJ1-1; v_gene: TRBV6-5; CDR3aa: CASSYSGGINTEAFF; CDR3nt: TGTGCCAGCAGTTACTCGGGGGGGATAAACACTGAAGCTTTCTTT
d_gene: NA; abundance: NA; j_gene: TRBJ2-7; v_gene: TRBV28; CDR3aa: CASSLVTGSSYEQYF; CDR3nt: TGTGCCAGCAGTTTAGTCACGGGGAGCTCCTACGAGCAGTACTTC
d_gene: NA; abundance: NA; j_gene: TRBJ2-1; v_gene: TRBV29-1; CDR3aa: CSVLTYNEQFF; CDR3nt: TGCAGCGTGCTCACATACAATGAGCAGTTCTTC
d_gene: TRBD2; abundance: NA; j_gene: TRBJ2-7; v_gene: TRBV27; CDR3aa: CASSLGSGRTYEQYF; CDR3nt: TGTGCCAGCAGTTTGGGTAGCGGGAGAACCTACGAGCAGTACTTC
d_gene: NA; abundance: NA; j_gene: TRBJ2-3; v_gene: TRBV7-9; CDR3aa: CASSHPETQYF; CDR3nt: TGTGCCAGCAGCCATCCCGAAACGCAGTATTTT
d_gene: NA; abundance: NA; j_gene: TRBJ2-7; v_gene: TRBV5-5; CDR3aa: CASSFGGPYEQYF; CDR3nt: TGTGCCAGCAGCTTCGGGGGCCCCTACGAGCAGTACTTC
d_gene: TRBD1; abundance: NA; j_gene: TRBJ1-2; v_gene: TRBV27; CDR3aa: CASSVLQGAPGYTF; CDR3nt: TGTGCCAGCAGTGTCCTACAGGGGGCGCCTGGCTACACCTTC
d_gene: TRBD2; abundance: NA; j_gene: TRBJ2-1; v_gene: TRBV4-1; CDR3aa: CASSLHISSGSLEQFF; CDR3nt: TGCGCCAGCAGCCTCCACATTTCTAGCGGGAGTCTTGAGCAGTTCTTC
d_gene: NA; abundance: NA; j_gene: TRBJ2-1; v_gene: TRBV27; CDR3aa: CASVLFGGSLEEQFF; CDR3nt: TGTGCCAGCGTATTATTTGGGGGGAGTTTGGAAGAGCAGTTCTTC
d_gene: NA; abundance: NA; j_gene: TRBJ2-1; v_gene: TRBV6-1; CDR3aa: CASSEGPGAYNEQFF; CDR3nt: TGTGCCAGCAGTGAAGGGCCTGGGGCCTACAATGAGCAGTTCTTC
d_gene: TRBD2; abundance: NA; j_gene: TRBJ2-1; v_gene: TRBV7-8; CDR3aa: CASSSWTSPYNEQFF; CDR3nt: TGTGCCAGCAGCTCCTGGACTAGCCCCTACAATGAGCAGTTCTTC
d_gene: NA; abundance: NA; j_gene: TRBJ2-3; v_gene: TRBV6-1; CDR3aa: CASSEISYSLDTQYF; CDR3nt: TGTGCCAGCAGTGAAATAAGTTATTCACTGGATACGCAGTATTTT
d_gene: TRBD2; abundance: NA; j_gene: TRBJ2-6; v_gene: TRBV28; CDR3aa: CASSPTSGRFPGANVLTF; CDR3nt: TGTGCCAGCAGTCCAACTAGCGGGAGGTTCCCTGGGGCCAACGTCCTGACTTTC
d_gene: TRBD2; abundance: NA; j_gene: TRBJ2-2; v_gene: TRBV9; CDR3aa: CASSVAGGPGELFF; CDR3nt: TGTGCCAGCAGCGTAGCGGGAGGACCCGGGGAGCTGTTTTTT
d_gene: TRBD2; abundance: NA; j_gene: TRBJ2-3; v_gene: TRBV2; CDR3aa: CASRIKTVAGGPGDTQYF; CDR3nt: TGTGCCAGCAGAATTAAAACCGTAGCGGGAGGGCCGGGAGATACGCAGTATTTT
d_gene: TRBD1; abundance: NA; j_gene: TRBJ1-1; v_gene: TRBV7-9; CDR3aa: CASSPRTGRAEAFF; CDR3nt: TGTGCCAGCAGCCCAAGGACAGGGCGAGCTGAAGCTTTCTTT
d_gene: NA; abundance: NA; j_gene: TRBJ2-7; v_gene: TRBV27; CDR3aa: CASRWDGEDYEQYF; CDR3nt: TGTGCCAGCAGATGGGACGGGGAAGACTACGAGCAGTACTTC
d_gene: NA; abundance: NA; j_gene: TRBJ2-1; v_gene: TRBV29-1; CDR3aa: CSADSPGSYNEQFF; CDR3nt: TGCAGCGCTGACAGTCCAGGGTCCTACAATGAGCAGTTCTTC
d_gene: NA; abundance: once; j_gene: TRBJ2-7; v_gene: TRBV19; CDR3aa: CASSSSAGYEQYF; CDR3nt: TGTGCCAGTAGTAGTTCCGCGGGCTACGAGCAGTACTTC
d_gene: TRBD2; abundance: NA; j_gene: TRBJ2-1; v_gene: TRBV2; CDR3aa: CASSHGLALNEQFF; CDR3nt: TGTGCCAGCAGTCACGGACTAGCTTTAAATGAGCAGTTCTTC
d_gene: NA; abundance: NA; j_gene: TRBJ1-5; v_gene: TRBV28; CDR3aa: CASSFHRGSSQPQHF; CDR3nt: TGTGCCAGCAGCTTTCACCGGGGATCTAGCCAGCCCCAGCATTTT
d_gene: NA; abundance: NA; j_gene: TRBJ2-1; v_gene: TRBV27; CDR3aa: CASSHSGNEQFF; CDR3nt: TGTGCCAGCAGCCATAGCGGAAATGAGCAGTTCTTC
d_gene: NA; abundance: NA; j_gene: TRBJ1-5; v_gene: TRBV7-8; CDR3aa: CASSLGYQTYSNQPQHF; CDR3nt: TGTGCCAGCAGCTTAGGCTATCAGACCTATAGCAATCAGCCCCAGCATTTT
d_gene: TRBD1; abundance: once; j_gene: TRBJ2-2; v_gene: TRBV19; CDR3aa: CASRGDRGRTGELFF; CDR3nt: TGTGCCAGTAGGGGGGACAGGGGACGGACCGGGGAGCTGTTTTTT
d_gene: TRBD2; abundance: NA; j_gene: TRBJ2-7; v_gene: TRBV4-1; CDR3aa: CASSQSRREGRYEQYF; CDR3nt: TGCGCCAGCAGCCAGAGTCGCCGGGAGGGCCGATACGAGCAGTACTTC
d_gene: NA; abundance: NA; j_gene: TRBJ2-5; v_gene: TRBV27; CDR3aa: CASSFFPQYF; CDR3nt: TGTGCCAGCAGTTTTTTTCCCCAGTACTTC
d_gene: NA; abundance: NA; j_gene: TRBJ2-2; v_gene: TRBV5-4; CDR3aa: CATGVGANTGELFF; CDR3nt: TGTGCCACGGGGGTGGGGGCGAACACCGGGGAGCTGTTTTTT
d_gene: NA; abundance: NA; j_gene: TRBJ2-7; v_gene: TRBV28; CDR3aa: CASSFPAYEQYF; CDR3nt: TGTGCCAGCAGTTTCCCCGCCTACGAGCAGTACTTC
d_gene: TRBD2; abundance: NA; j_gene: TRBJ2-3; v_gene: TRBV13; CDR3aa: CASSLVAGGPTTDTQYF; CDR3nt: TGTGCCAGCAGCTTAGTGGCGGGAGGGCCTACGACAGATACGCAGTATTTT
d_gene: TRBD2; abundance: NA; j_gene: TRBJ2-2; v_gene: TRBV27; CDR3aa: CASRRGGGTGELFF; CDR3nt: TGTGCCAGCAGGAGGGGCGGGGGAACCGGGGAGCTGTTTTTT
d_gene: TRBD2; abundance: NA; j_gene: TRBJ2-3; v_gene: TRBV6-5; CDR3aa: CASSSGRSDTQYF; CDR3nt: TGTGCCAGCAGTAGCGGGAGGTCAGATACGCAGTATTTT
d_gene: TRBD1; abundance: NA; j_gene: TRBJ2-4; v_gene: TRBV29-1; CDR3aa: CSVTSPGQGENIQYF; CDR3nt: TGCAGCGTTACAAGTCCCGGACAGGGTGAGAACATTCAGTACTTC
d_gene: TRBD1; abundance: NA; j_gene: TRBJ2-7; v_gene: TRBV5-4; CDR3aa: CAARGQGAREQYF; CDR3nt: TGTGCCGCACGGGGACAGGGGGCGCGGGAGCAGTACTTC
d_gene: TRBD2; abundance: NA; j_gene: TRBJ2-1; v_gene: TRBV5-1; CDR3aa: CASSLRTSGRANAHNEQFF; CDR3nt: TGCGCCAGCAGCTTGAGGACTAGCGGGAGGGCCAATGCCCACAATGAGCAGTTCTTC
d_gene: NA; abundance: NA; j_gene: TRBJ1-4; v_gene: TRBV2; CDR3aa: CASRGSREKLFF; CDR3nt: TGTGCCAGCCGGGGTAGTCGGGAAAAACTGTTTTTT
d_gene: TRBD2; abundance: NA; j_gene: TRBJ2-7; v_gene: TRBV27; CDR3aa: CASSLLAGNNYEQYF; CDR3nt: TGTGCCAGCAGTCTCCTAGCGGGGAATAACTACGAGCAGTACTTC
d_gene: NA; abundance: NA; j_gene: TRBJ2-7; v_gene: TRBV10-1; CDR3aa: CASSDVDSYEQYF; CDR3nt: TGCGCCAGCAGTGACGTGGACTCCTACGAGCAGTACTTC
d_gene: TRBD1; abundance: NA; j_gene: TRBJ1-3; v_gene: TRBV7-7; CDR3aa: CASSLGDRGSGNTIYF; CDR3nt: TGTGCCAGCAGCTTAGGCGACAGGGGTTCCGGAAACACCATATATTTT
d_gene: NA; abundance: NA; j_gene: TRBJ2-1; v_gene: TRBV7-9; CDR3aa: CASSLDLDGNEQFF; CDR3nt: TGTGCCAGCAGCTTAGATTTGGACGGCAATGAGCAGTTCTTC
d_gene: NA; abundance: NA; j_gene: TRBJ1-1; v_gene: TRBV12-5; CDR3aa: CASGLVLVDTEAFF; CDR3nt: TGTGCTAGTGGTTTGGTACTTGTGGACACTGAAGCTTTCTTT
d_gene: TRBD1; abundance: NA; j_gene: TRBJ2-1; v_gene: TRBV2; CDR3aa: CASSDDLGQGDSYNEQFF; CDR3nt: TGTGCCAGCAGTGATGACCTAGGACAGGGGGATTCCTACAATGAGCAGTTCTTC
d_gene: NA; abundance: once; j_gene: TRBJ2-7; v_gene: TRBV6-5; CDR3aa: CASSLATDQQYF; CDR3nt: TGTGCCAGCAGTTTGGCTACGGATCAGCAGTACTTC
d_gene: TRBD1; abundance: once; j_gene: TRBJ1-1; v_gene: TRBV19; CDR3aa: CASSITDRGGAAFF; CDR3nt: TGTGCCAGTAGTATCACCGACAGGGGTGGTGCGGCTTTCTTT